These 25 T cell receptor beta chains share one sample of origin, sequenced in a study of blood T cell repertoires in COVID-19 (dated by TCRdb to about 2020). Library preparation was by the immunoSEQ multiplex PCR assay. TCRdb obtained this table from immuneACCESS and retained in-frame rearrangements with V and J assigned. These tables miss some clones; where compared with another copy, unresolved V genes account for less than half of the shortfall, and the remainder is unexplained. This sample has about 200,000 clones in its table, and around 88% of those were observed once. The ten largest clones add up to around 6% of the sample. The sample was PBMCs or T cells enriched from blood (not recorded which). All receptors derive from a middle-aged man with acute COVID-19.

The chain couples TRBV20-1 to TRBJ1-1; 8 bases match TRBD1. Germline lookup yields CDR1 DFQATT and CDR2 SNEGSKA (reference sequence). V lost 3 bases and J lost 5; bases outside the gene matches: 2. The CDR3 runs to 12 residues. CDR3 residues: CSASRTGTEAFF. CDR3 nucleotides: TGCAGTGCTAGTAGGACAGGGACTGAAGCTTTCTTT.

The chain combines TRBV7-9 with TRBJ2-1, with TRBD2 as a possible D gene (5 bases). Germline assignment: CDR1 SEHNR and CDR2 FQNEAQ (reference sequence). This CDR3 comprises 16 residues. V lost 1 base to trimming and J lost 7 bases, with 17 bases between them. CDR3 DNA sequence: TGTGCCAGCAGCTTAGGGTCTATGCAGGAGGTAAATGAGCAGTTCTTC. It codes for CASSLGSMQEVNEQFF.

Many counts were recorded for this clone. The CDR3 protein is CASSSDRVSTEAFF. The CDR3 region has the DNA TGTGCCAGCAGCTCAGACAGGGTGAGCACTGAAGCTTTCTTT. The J gene is TRBJ1-1, the V gene TRBV5-6, with 7 bases that match TRBD1. J gave up 4 bases and V 3 bases, and 6 bases lay outside the gene matches. Germline CDR1 SGHDT, CDR2 YYEEEE. The CDR3 is made up of 14 amino acids.

The J gene is TRBJ2-5, the V gene TRBV6-5; no firm D call. Trimming took off 0 bases at V and 9 bases at J, with 11 bases between the two ends. CDR1 and CDR2 from the germline V gene are MNHEY and SVGAGI. CDR3 length: 13 amino acids. This CDR3 reads CASSYSKEDPQYF. CDR3 sequence (DNA): TGTGCCAGCAGTTACTCCAAAGAGGATCCCCAGTACTTC.

This chain uses TRBV6-5 with TRBJ2-7; 7 nucleotides agree with TRBD2. The J segment lost 7 bases and the V segment lost 6 bases, leaving 6 bases of the junction unmatched. The CDR3 spans 12 residues. CDR1 MNHEY and CDR2 SVGAGI come from the germline V gene. CDR3 DNA: TGTGCCAGCAGCCTCGCGCGGGAGGAGCAGTACTTC. It specifies CASSLAREEQYF.

The gene calls are TRBV29-1 and TRBJ2-3; D might be TRBD1 (5 bases). The CDR3 has 13 amino acids. Trimming stripped 3 bases from V and 1 base from J, with 8 bases between. The germline V gene has CDR1 SQVTM and CDR2 ANQGSEA. CDR3 coding DNA: TGCAGCGTTGAGACAGACCGCACAGATACGCAGTATTTT. It yields the protein CSVETDRTDTQYF.

This chain joins TRBV20-1 and TRBJ2-6; 9 nucleotides match TRBD2. Per the germline V gene, CDR1 is DFQATT and CDR2 is SNEGSKA (reference sequence). The J segment lost 2 bases and the V segment lost 3 bases, leaving 2 bases of the junction unmatched. This CDR3 spans 15 amino acids. The CDR3 here is CSASSSGTGANVLTF. CDR3 coding DNA: TGCAGTGCTAGTTCTAGCGGGACTGGGGCCAACGTCCTGACTTTC.

CDR3 amino acids: CASSLLRGLLQGGEQFF. DNA of the CDR3: TGTGCCAGCAGTCTCTTGCGTGGGCTACTTCAAGGGGGTGAGCAGTTCTTC. The J gene is TRBJ2-1, the V gene TRBV6-6; D may be TRBD1 (6 bases). V gave up 5 bases and J gave up 9 bases, with 26 bases separating them. The CDR3 covers 17 residues. Germline values: CDR1 MNHNY, CDR2 SVGAGI (reference sequence).

The gene calls are TRBV5-1 and TRBJ2-5, with 7 bases lining up with TRBD1. The V gene end was trimmed by 4 bases and the J gene end by 0 bases; junction bases not matched to a gene: 3. Germline CDR1 and CDR2: SGHRS and YFSETQ. There are 14 residues in the CDR3. The CDR3 protein is CASSRQGDQETQYF. Written as DNA, the CDR3 is TGCGCCAGCAGCCGGCAGGGGGACCAAGAGACCCAGTACTTC.

The chain has TRBV11-2 and TRBJ2-2; D is perhaps TRBD1 (6 bases). V was clipped by 1 base and J by 6 bases, with 12 bases between them. This CDR3 spans 15 amino acids. The germline CDR1 and CDR2 sequences are SGHAT and FQNNGV. The CDR3 here is CASSLVPSGAGELFF. CDR3 nucleotides: TGTGCCAGCAGCTTAGTCCCTTCAGGGGCCGGGGAGCTGTTTTTT.

The chain recombines TRBV30 with TRBJ2-7, with 9 nucleotides matching TRBD1. The CDR3 runs to 16 residues. Germline V gives CDR1 GTSNPN, CDR2 SVGIG (reference sequence). Losses at the gene ends were 2 bases for V and 7 bases for J; bases not matched to a gene: 15. CDR3 amino acids: CAWSPRLDRGGKEQYF. CDR3 nucleotides: TGTGCCTGGAGTCCGCGCCTGGACAGGGGAGGAAAAGAGCAGTACTTC.

V is TRBV30 and J is TRBJ2-7, with D tentatively TRBD1 (6 bases). The V gene's germline CDR1 is GTSNPN and CDR2 SVGIG (reference sequence). The CDR3 spans 13 residues. V shed 3 bases and J shed 4 bases, with 13 bases lying between them. The chain's CDR3 is CAWRPDSSYEQYF. DNA of the CDR3: TGTGCCTGGAGGCCGGACAGTTCTTACGAGCAGTACTTC. The whole variable domain, remainder taken from reference TRBV30 and TRBJ2-7, is SQTIHQWPATLVQPVGSPLSLECTVEGTSNPNLYWYRQAAGRGLQLLFYSVGIGQISSEVPQNLSASRPQDRQFILSSKKLLLSDSGFYLCAWRPDSSYEQYFGPGTRLTVT.

CDR3 in DNA: TGCGCCAGCAGCCAAGGCCGGACTAGCGGGAGCGCTACCTACGAGCAGTACTTC. Its translation is CASSQGRTSGSATYEQYF. The genes are TRBV4-3 and TRBJ2-7; 13 nucleotides agree with TRBD2. V shed 1 base and J 2 bases; nucleotides not matched to a gene: 8. The CDR3 spans 18 residues. Germline CDR1 is LGHNA and CDR2 is YSLEER.

The gene calls are TRBV9 and TRBJ1-2, with D hard to call. Trimming removed 4 bases at V and 7 bases at J, with 20 bases between. The germline V gene has CDR1 SGDLS and CDR2 YYNGEE. The CDR3 is made up of 15 amino acids. The chain's CDR3 is CASSFSSDSIAGYTF. The CDR3 DNA is TGTGCCAGCAGCTTTTCGTCCGACTCGATAGCTGGCTACACCTTC.

This chain connects TRBV30 to TRBJ2-7; D not resolved. The CDR3 consists of 13 residues. The germline CDR1 and CDR2 sequences are GTSNPN and SVGIG (reference sequence). The V end lost 3 bases, the J end lost 5 bases, and 14 bases lay between the germline ends. CDR3 in DNA: TGTGCCTGGAGCGTGGCTCCCCGGGACGAGCAGTACTTC. Translating it yields CAWSVAPRDEQYF.

The chain is built from TRBV5-1 and TRBJ1-2, with 7 bases lining up with TRBD1. The CDR3 extends over 17 amino acids. The germline CDR1 and CDR2 sequences are SGHRS and YFSETQ. V lost 0 bases, J lost 6 bases, and 14 bases stayed unmatched. The CDR3 sequence is CASSLVTGAYVGDGYTF. The CDR3 DNA is TGCGCCAGCAGCTTGGTTACAGGGGCGTACGTTGGCGATGGCTACACCTTC.

This rearrangement joins TRBV15 to TRBJ2-5, with a tentative D call TRBD1 (6 bases). The V gene lost 0 bases and the J gene lost 2 bases, with 10 bases spanning the gap. Germline-derived CDR1 and CDR2 are LNHNV and YYDKDF (reference sequence). The CDR3 consists of 15 residues. The CDR3 DNA sequence: TGTGCCACCAGCAGAGATCGAGGGGGTCAAGAGACCCAGTACTTC. Its protein is CATSRDRGGQETQYF.

V and J are TRBV7-2 and TRBJ1-3; 8 bases line up with TRBD1. In germline, CDR1 is SGHTA, CDR2 FQGNSA. V trimming: 5 bases; J trimming: 4 bases; junction bases outside the gene matches: 7. This CDR3 comprises 15 residues. The DNA of the CDR3 is TGTGCCAGCAGCACCCGGACAGGGAAAGGAAACACCATATATTTT. It translates to CASSTRTGKGNTIYF.

The rearrangement joins TRBV5-1 to TRBJ2-7, with 13 bases lining up with TRBD2. V shed 0 bases and J 2 bases; nucleotides not matched to a gene: 2. The CDR3 is 16 residues long. Germline loops: CDR1 SGHRS, CDR2 YFSETQ. The CDR3 bases are TGCGCCAGCAGCTTGGAAGGGACTAGCGGGACCTACGAGCAGTACTTC. It translates to CASSLEGTSGTYEQYF.

The chain carries TRBV7-3 and TRBJ1-1, with D maybe TRBD1 (5 bases). Trimming left V 2 bases short and J 8 bases short, with 9 bases between. CDR1 is SGHTA, CDR2 FQGTGA, per germline. CDR3 size: 12 residues. CDR3 protein: CASSLGGGEAFF. The CDR3 nucleotides read TGTGCCAGCAGCTTAGGCGGGGGAGAAGCTTTCTTT.

The chain is built from TRBV7-2 and TRBJ1-2, with 8 bases lining up with TRBD1. The CDR3 sequence is 14 residues long. The trim removed 4 bases at V and 5 bases at J, leaving 6 bases unmatched. CDR1 is SGHTA and CDR2 is FQGNSA in the germline V gene. CDR3 in amino acids: CASSSFQGAYGYTF. DNA of the CDR3: TGTGCCAGCAGCTCCTTTCAGGGGGCGTATGGCTACACCTTC.

The CDR3 is CASSPSGTSGLYNEQFF. CDR3 DNA sequence: TGTGCCAGCAGCCCATCCGGGACTAGTGGGCTCTACAATGAGCAGTTCTTC. The rearrangement uses TRBV9 and TRBJ2-1; 8 bases match TRBD2. V lost 4 bases, J lost 3 bases, and 12 bases stayed unmatched. The CDR3 covers 17 residues. Germline CDR1 is SGDLS and CDR2 is YYNGEE.

The rearrangement uses TRBV2 and TRBJ1-5; 7 bases agree with TRBD1. The germline V gene has CDR1 SNHLY and CDR2 FYNNEI. This CDR3 comprises 15 residues. V gave up 7 bases and J gave up 3 bases; unmatched junction bases: 9. The chain's CDR3 is CASTFSGTVNQPQHF. The CDR3 DNA reads as TGTGCCAGCACCTTTTCGGGGACAGTCAATCAGCCCCAGCATTTT. Supplemented by reference TRBV2 and TRBJ1-5, the full variable domain reads EPEVTQTPSHQVTQMGQEVILRCVPISNHLYFYWYRQILGQKVEFLVSFYNNEISEKSEIFDDQFSVERPDGSNFTLKIRSTKLEDSAMYFCASTFSGTVNQPQHFGDGTRLSIL.

The V call is TRBV2, the J call TRBJ2-3; TRBD1 matches at 9 bases. V dropped 6 bases and J dropped 5; count of bases not matched to a gene: 3. Germline V gene sequence: CDR1 SNHLY, CDR2 FYNNEI. The CDR3 runs to 13 residues. The CDR3 reads CASSVDRGDTQYF. CDR3 bases: TGTGCCAGCAGCGTGGACAGGGGAGATACGCAGTATTTT.

This clone was seen a few times. The chain links TRBV29-1 to TRBJ1-1; 7 bases agree with TRBD1. Germline V lookup: CDR1 SQVTM, CDR2 ANQGSEA. The CDR3 covers 13 residues. The trim removed 7 bases at V and 3 bases at J, leaving 8 bases unmatched. CDR3 bases: TGCAGCGCTCAACCTCAGGGGGACACTGAAGCTTTCTTT. This encodes CSAQPQGDTEAFF.